The rows below give T cell receptor beta chains drawn from one sample of a study of control samples from healthy donors and cancer patients. Assay used: immunoSEQ multiplex PCR; TCRdb lists only in-frame clones, some missing. The data show around 70,000 clones, around 87% seen once. Sequenced material: PBMCs. The receptors were sampled from a woman aged 50 to 60 with head and neck cancer. Both conserved end residues are part of each CDR3. D genes are given only for firm matches. Clone sizes are given selectively: once, few, many, or a class where the clone is expanded.

j_call | d_call | v_call | clone_size | cdr3_aa | cdr3_nt
TRBJ2-1 | TRBD2 | TRBV4-2 | NA | CASSQAGGGSYNEQFF | TGTGCCAGCAGCCAAGCAGGCGGGGGGTCCTACAATGAGCAGTTCTTC
TRBJ1-2 | NA | TRBV12-3/TRBV12-4 | NA | CASSLDKHGYTF | TGTGCCAGCAGTTTGGACAAGCATGGCTACACCTTC
TRBJ2-4 | NA | TRBV27 | NA | CASSLSPGETGRKNIQYF | TGTGCCAGCAGTTTATCGCCAGGGGAGACAGGTCGTAAAAACATTCAGTACTTC
TRBJ2-3 | NA | TRBV18 | NA | CASSSEGDTQYF | TGTGCCAGCTCATCAGAGGGGGATACGCAGTATTTT
TRBJ2-2 | TRBD2 | TRBV4-1 | NA | CASSQEGLAGGRTGELFF | TGCGCCAGCAGCCAAGAGGGACTAGCGGGGGGGCGCACCGGGGAGCTGTTTTTT
TRBJ2-1 | NA | TRBV13 | NA | CASSTGLYNEQFF | TGTGCCAGCAGCACCGGGTTATACAATGAGCAGTTCTTC
TRBJ1-6 | NA | TRBV27 | NA | CASNPSGYNSPLHF | TGTGCCAGTAACCCCTCGGGATATAATTCACCCCTCCACTTT
TRBJ1-5 | NA | TRBV3-1/TRBV3-2 | few | CASSQDYSNQPQHF | TGTGCCAGCAGCCAGGACTATAGCAATCAGCCCCAGCATTTT
TRBJ2-7 | TRBD1 | TRBV4-1 | NA | CASSQRTGPYSYEQYF | TGCGCCAGCAGCCAACGGACAGGGCCCTATTCCTACGAGCAGTACTTC
TRBJ2-1 | NA | TRBV9 | NA | CASGGAASYNEQFF | TGTGCCAGCGGGGGGGCTGCCTCCTACAATGAGCAGTTCTTC
TRBJ2-4 | NA | TRBV11-3 | NA | CASSLGAGEVGGNIQYF | TGTGCCAGCAGCTTAGGGGCAGGGGAAGTAGGCGGAAACATTCAGTACTTC
TRBJ2-1 | NA | TRBV6-5 | NA | CASTVPGGLHNEQFF | TGTGCCAGCACCGTTCCTGGCGGGCTCCACAATGAGCAGTTCTTC
TRBJ1-1 | NA | TRBV28 | NA | CASSLGLGAFF | TGTGCCAGCAGTTTAGGGTTAGGGGCTTTCTTT
TRBJ2-1 | NA | TRBV3-1/TRBV3-2 | NA | CASSFRRRIYNEQFF | TGTGCCAGCAGCTTCCGACGGCGTATTTACAATGAGCAGTTCTTC
TRBJ1-5 | NA | TRBV7-2 | NA | CASSSFGGRSNQPQHF | TGTGCCAGCAGCTCCTTTGGGGGGAGAAGCAATCAGCCCCAGCATTTT
TRBJ1-1 | TRBD1 | TRBV28 | NA | CASSGRQGFSTEAFF | TGTGCCAGCAGTGGACGACAGGGATTCTCCACTGAAGCTTTCTTT
TRBJ2-3 | TRBD2 | TRBV28 | few | CASLNGLAGFRTSSTDTQYF | TGTGCCAGCCTCAACGGACTAGCGGGGTTCCGTACGTCTAGCACAGATACGCAGTATTTT
TRBJ1-5 | NA | TRBV6-6 | few | CATNSDGGQNQPQHF | TGTGCCACAAACTCCGACGGAGGGCAAAATCAGCCCCAGCATTTT
TRBJ1-6 | NA | TRBV9 | NA | CASRTEATNSPLHF | TGTGCCAGCAGAACCGAGGCCACGAATTCACCCCTCCACTTT
TRBJ1-2 | NA | TRBV10-3 | NA | CASSPLGGLDYGYTF | TGTGCCAGCAGCCCTCTAGGGGGTTTGGACTATGGCTACACCTTC
TRBJ1-2 | TRBD1 | TRBV28 | NA | CASSPQPPGQGYGYTF | TGTGCCAGCAGTCCTCAACCTCCGGGACAGGGCTATGGCTACACCTTC
TRBJ1-1 | TRBD1 | TRBV28 | NA | CASSQGAAEAFF | TGTGCCAGCAGTCAGGGGGCTGCTGAAGCTTTCTTT
TRBJ1-6 | NA | TRBV19 | few | CASTKDGGQVRSPLHF | TGTGCCAGTACCAAAGATGGGGGGCAGGTCCGTTCACCCCTCCACTTT
TRBJ2-3 | TRBD1 | TRBV5-1 | NA | CASSLRTGATDTQYF | TGCGCCAGCAGCTTGAGGACAGGGGCGACAGATACGCAGTATTTT
TRBJ1-2 | NA | TRBV6-1 | NA | CASSEGRDYGYTF | TGTGCCAGCAGTGAAGGCAGAGACTATGGCTACACCTTC
TRBJ1-4 | NA | TRBV14 | NA | CASSPQPRPNEKLFF | TGTGCCAGCAGCCCCCAACCAAGGCCTAATGAAAAACTGTTTTTT
TRBJ2-7 | NA | TRBV3-1/TRBV3-2 | NA | CASSQGLYGYEQYF | TGTGCCAGCAGCCAAGGACTGTACGGCTACGAGCAGTACTTC
TRBJ1-1 | NA | TRBV3-1/TRBV3-2 | once | CASSQGSLNTEAFF | TGTGCCAGCAGCCAAGGGAGCCTGAACACTGAAGCTTTCTTT